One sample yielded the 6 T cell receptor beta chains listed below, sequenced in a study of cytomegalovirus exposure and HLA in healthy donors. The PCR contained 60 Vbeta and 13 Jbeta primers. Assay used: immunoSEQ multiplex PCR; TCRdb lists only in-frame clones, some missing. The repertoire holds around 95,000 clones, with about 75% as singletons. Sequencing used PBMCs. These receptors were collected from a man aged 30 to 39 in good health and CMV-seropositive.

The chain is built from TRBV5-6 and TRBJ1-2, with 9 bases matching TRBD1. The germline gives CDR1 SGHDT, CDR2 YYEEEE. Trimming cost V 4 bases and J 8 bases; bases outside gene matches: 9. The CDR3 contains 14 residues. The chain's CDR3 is CASSRGQGHPGYTF. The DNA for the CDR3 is TGTGCCAGCAGCAGGGGACAGGGACATCCCGGCTACACCTTC.

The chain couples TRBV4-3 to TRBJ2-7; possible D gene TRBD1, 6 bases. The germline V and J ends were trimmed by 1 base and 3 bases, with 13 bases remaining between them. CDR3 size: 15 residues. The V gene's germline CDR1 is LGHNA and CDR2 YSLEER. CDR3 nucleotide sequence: TGCGCCAGCAGCCAAGGCAGGGGTCTTAACTACGAGCAGTACTTC. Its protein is CASSQGRGLNYEQYF.

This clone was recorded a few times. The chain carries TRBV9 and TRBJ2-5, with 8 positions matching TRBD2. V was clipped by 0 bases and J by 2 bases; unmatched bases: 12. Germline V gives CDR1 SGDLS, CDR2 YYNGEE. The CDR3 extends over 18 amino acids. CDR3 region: CASSVGPSLAGPQETQYF. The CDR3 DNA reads TGTGCCAGCAGCGTAGGCCCCTCATTAGCGGGGCCTCAAGAGACCCAGTACTTC. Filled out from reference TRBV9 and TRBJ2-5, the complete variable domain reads DSGVTQTPKHLITATGQRVTLRCSPRSGDLSVYWYQQSLDQGLQFLIQYYNGEERAKGNILERFSAQQFPDLHSELNLSSLELGDSALYFCASSVGPSLAGPQETQYFGPGTRLLVL.

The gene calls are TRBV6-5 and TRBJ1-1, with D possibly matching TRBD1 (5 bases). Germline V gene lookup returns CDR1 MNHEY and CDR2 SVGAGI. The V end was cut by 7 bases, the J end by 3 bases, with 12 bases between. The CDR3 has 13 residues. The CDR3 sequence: CASTLDRYTEAFF. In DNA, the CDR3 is TGTGCCAGCACCCTAGACAGATACACTGAAGCTTTCTTT.

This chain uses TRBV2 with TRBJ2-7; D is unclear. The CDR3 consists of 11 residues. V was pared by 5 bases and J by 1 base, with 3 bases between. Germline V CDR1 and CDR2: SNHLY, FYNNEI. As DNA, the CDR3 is TGTGCCAGCAGTCTATCCTACGAGCAGTACTTC. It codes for CASSLSYEQYF.

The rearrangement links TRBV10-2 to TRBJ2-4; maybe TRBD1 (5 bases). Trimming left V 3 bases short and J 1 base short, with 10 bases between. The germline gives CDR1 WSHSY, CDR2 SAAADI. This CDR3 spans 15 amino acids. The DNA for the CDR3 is TGCGCCAGCAGTGATGGGGCCGCCGCCAAAAACATTCAGTACTTC. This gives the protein CASSDGAAAKNIQYF.